The 26 T cell receptor beta chains below come from one sample, sequenced in a study of T cell repertoires and HLA-DP antigens. These TCRs' antigens remain unknown. Repertoires were generated with immunoSEQ multiplex PCR, while TCRdb's copy carries only in-frame clones and drops some. The table has around 70,000 clones, about 80% seen once. The specimen was CD4+ T cells from PBMCs. The receptor source for this set is a man between 60 and 70 years old in good health and CMV-seronegative.

CDR3 DNA sequence: TGTGCCATCAGTGCACGTGGGACAGGGGGCTCCTACGAGCAGTACTTC. It yields the protein CAISARGTGGSYEQYF. The chain links TRBV10-3 to TRBJ2-7; 11 bases fit TRBD1. This CDR3 comprises 16 residues. Germline CDR1 and CDR2: ENHRY and SYGVKD. V trimming: 4 bases; J trimming: 0 bases; junction bases outside the gene matches: 5.

This clone was picked up a small number of times. The genes are TRBV4-2 and TRBJ1-5, with a possible D match to TRBD1 (6 bases). The CDR3 runs to 16 residues. Germline V gene lookup returns CDR1 LGHNA and CDR2 YNFKEQ. The V end lost 0 bases, the J end lost 11 bases, and 20 bases lay between the germline ends. The CDR3 coding sequence is TGTGCCAGCAGCCAAGAGGGTGGGGACACCCTCAAGGCCCAGCATTTT. Amino acid sequence: CASSQEGGDTLKAQHF.

As DNA, the CDR3 is TGTGCCAGCAGTCCCCGGGACAGAGGTCAGCCCCAGCATTTT. As protein: CASSPRDRGQPQHF. The chain uses TRBV6-6 and TRBJ1-5, with 7 bases aligning to TRBD1. The V segment lost 5 bases and the J segment 6 bases; nucleotides outside the gene matches: 7. Looked up from germline, CDR1 is MNHNY and CDR2 is SVGAGI (reference sequence). This CDR3 is built from 14 residues.

Ten or more counts support this clone. The chain employs TRBV6-5 and TRBJ2-7, with TRBD1 identical over 8 bases. This CDR3 spans 13 amino acids. Germline trimming cut 8 bases from V and 4 bases from J; bases unmatched to any gene: 7. Looked up from germline, CDR1 is MNHEY and CDR2 is SVGAGI. The DNA for the CDR3 is TGTGCCAGCCGACGGACAGGGTGGTACGAGCAGTACTTC. This gives the protein CASRRTGWYEQYF.

The chain carries TRBV19 and TRBJ1-2; D is unclear. The V end lost 3 bases, the J end lost 3 bases, and 11 bases lay between the germline ends. The CDR3 is 14 residues long. Germline loops: CDR1 LNHDA, CDR2 SQIVND (reference sequence). The CDR3 nucleotides are TGTGCCAGTAGTATTTGGGGTCTGGACTATGGCTACACCTTC. It specifies CASSIWGLDYGYTF. Filled out from reference TRBV19 and TRBJ1-2, the complete variable domain reads DGGITQSPKYLFRKEGQNVTLSCEQNLNHDAMYWYRQDPGQGLRLIYYSQIVNDFQKGDIAEGYSVSREKKESFPLTVTSAQKNPTAFYLCASSIWGLDYGYTFGSGTRLTVV.

This chain uses TRBV5-8 with TRBJ1-2; unclear D gene. The CDR3 totals 15 residues. Germline CDR1 is SGHTS and CDR2 is YDEGEE. V lost 4 bases, J lost 1 base, and 14 bases lay in between. CDR3 in amino acids: CASSRTVVNNYGYTF. The CDR3 DNA is TGTGCCAGCAGCCGCACTGTGGTTAATAACTATGGCTACACCTTC.

V is TRBV2 and J is TRBJ2-7, with TRBD1 matching over 10 bases. This CDR3 comprises 14 residues. V lost 9 bases, J lost 2 bases, and 7 bases stayed unmatched. CDR1 is SNHLY and CDR2 is FYNNEI in the germline V gene. CDR3 sequence: CASTGTGVPYEQYF. The CDR3 nucleotides read TGTGCCAGTACCGGGACAGGGGTCCCCTACGAGCAGTACTTC.

This clone was counted a few times. This chain uses TRBV7-2 with TRBJ2-3, with D hard to call. The V gene's germline CDR1 is SGHTA and CDR2 FQGNSA. The V gene lost 5 bases and the J gene lost 9 bases, with 15 bases spanning the gap. The CDR3 loop spans 13 amino acids. DNA for the CDR3: TGTGCCAGCAGCGAGCAAGGGCCCGGAACGCAGTATTTT. Translating gives CASSEQGPGTQYF.

The chain combines TRBV4-3 with TRBJ1-6; 7 nucleotides agree with TRBD1. With 0 bases clipped from V and 10 bases from J, the junction kept 6 bases outside the gene matches. CDR3 length equals 15 residues. Germline V lookup: CDR1 LGHNA, CDR2 YSLEER. CDR3 amino acids: CASSQDPGGGSPLHF. CDR3 nucleotides: TGCGCCAGCAGCCAAGACCCAGGGGGAGGATCACCCCTCCACTTT.

The chain couples TRBV9 to TRBJ1-6; weak D call: TRBD1 (5 bases). Trimming took off 4 bases at V and 0 bases at J, with 17 bases between the two ends. The CDR3 runs 18 residues. Germline V gene lookup returns CDR1 SGDLS and CDR2 YYNGEE. CDR3 DNA sequence: TGTGCCAGCAGCCACCCCCAAGGGGCGAGCTCCTATAATTCACCCCTCCACTTT. Translation: CASSHPQGASSYNSPLHF.

J is TRBJ2-7 and V is TRBV5-1; 8 bases map to TRBD2. J lost 2 bases, V lost 3 bases, and 7 bases had no gene match. This CDR3 comprises 15 residues. Looked up from germline, CDR1 is SGHRS and CDR2 is YFSETQ. Here the CDR3 reads CASSSGGAGTYEQYV. The DNA for the CDR3 is TGCGCCAGCAGCTCCGGGGGGGCAGGGACCTACGAGCAGTACGTC.

This clone has only a few counts. This chain uses TRBV19 with TRBJ1-2, with D hard to call. The CDR3 runs 14 residues. Trimming took off 3 bases at V and 8 bases at J, with 16 bases between the two ends. The germline V gene encodes CDR1 LNHDA and CDR2 SQIVND (reference sequence). CDR3: CASSIERQDHGYTF. The DNA of the CDR3 is TGTGCCAGTAGTATTGAGCGGCAGGACCACGGCTACACCTTC.

V usage is TRBV21-1 and J usage is TRBJ2-1; the table's D call, TRBD1, was not checked against the DNA. TRBV21-1 is a listed pseudogene. This CDR3 is built from 16 residues. CDR3 sequence reads: CASSINRASSYNEQFF. The CDR3 DNA reads TGTGCCAGCAGCATAAACAGGGCCAGCTCCTACAATGAGCAGTTCTTC.

This clone turned up a few times. CDR3 sequence reads: CASSRGRQGIAYF. The CDR3 region has the DNA TGCGCCAGCAGCCGGGGGAGACAGGGGATAGCGTACTTC. This chain links TRBV4-3 with TRBJ2-7, with 8 bases matching TRBD1. The V segment lost 4 bases and the J segment 12 bases; nucleotides outside the gene matches: 11. This CDR3 is 13 amino acids long. The germline CDR1 and CDR2 sequences are LGHNA and YSLEER.

The CDR3 bases are TGTGCCACCAGCAGAGCACTCGACAAGGGGTCCTATGGCTACACCTTC. This sequence encodes CATSRALDKGSYGYTF. This chain links TRBV15 with TRBJ1-2, with a possible D match to TRBD1 (5 bases). This CDR3 contains 16 residues. Looked up from germline, CDR1 is LNHNV and CDR2 is YYDKDF (reference sequence). Trimming took off 1 base at V and 4 bases at J, with 16 bases between the two ends.

The chain couples TRBV5-1 to TRBJ2-1, with a possible D match to TRBD2 (6 bases). This CDR3 has 14 amino acids. V gave up 4 bases and J gave up 7 bases, with 15 bases separating them. Germline assignment: CDR1 SGHRS and CDR2 YFSETQ. CDR3 sequence: CASSPGGVLNEQFF. In nucleotides, the CDR3 is TGCGCCAGCAGCCCGGGCGGGGTGCTGAATGAGCAGTTCTTC.

The rearrangement joins TRBV21-1 to TRBJ1-6; the table's D call TRBD1 went unverified against the DNA. TRBV21-1 is labeled a pseudogene. The CDR3 has 15 residues. CDR3 DNA sequence: TGTGCCAGCAGCAAACATCCGACAGTCGGTTACTTCCTCCACTTT. Encoded protein: CASSKHPTVGYFLHF.

The gene calls are TRBV19 and TRBJ1-3; a possible D gene is TRBD1 (5 bases). This CDR3 region has 16 residues. The germline V gene has CDR1 LNHDA and CDR2 SQIVND (reference sequence). V was trimmed by 7 bases and J by 0 bases, leaving 16 bases between them. The chain's CDR3 is CASTIMGGFSGNTIYF. The CDR3 DNA sequence: TGTGCCAGTACCATCATGGGGGGGTTCTCTGGAAACACCATATATTTT.

This clone was detected once. The gene calls are TRBV28 and TRBJ2-5; 8 bases agree with TRBD2. The V gene's germline CDR1 is MDHEN and CDR2 SYDVKM. V shed 10 bases, J shed 5 bases, and the junction held 12 bases outside the gene matches. The CDR3 extends over 14 amino acids. CDR3 protein: CATGGAQGQETQYF. For the CDR3, the DNA is TGTGCCACCGGGGGGGCGCAGGGTCAGGAGACCCAGTACTTC.

The V call is TRBV5-6, the J call TRBJ2-2; weak D call: TRBD2 (6 bases). The CDR3 is 15 residues long. V lost 3 bases, J lost 2 bases, and 11 bases lay in between. Looked up from germline, CDR1 is SGHDT and CDR2 is YYEEEE. The CDR3 spells CASSSGLLNTGELFF. The CDR3 nucleotides are TGTGCCAGCAGCTCGGGACTCCTAAACACCGGGGAGCTGTTTTTT.

The chain couples TRBV9 to TRBJ2-1; no definite D call. There are 15 residues in the CDR3. Germline V gene data show CDR1 as SGDLS and CDR2 as YYNGEE. V gave up 0 bases and J gave up 0 bases, with 7 bases separating them. The chain's CDR3 is CASSVGRSSYNEQFF. CDR3 nucleotides: TGTGCCAGCAGCGTAGGCCGGAGCTCCTACAATGAGCAGTTCTTC.

The chain links TRBV4-3 to TRBJ1-2, with D possibly matching TRBD1 (5 bases). The germline V gene encodes CDR1 LGHNA and CDR2 YSLEER. The CDR3 has 14 amino acids. Trimming stripped 0 bases from V and 2 bases from J, with 7 bases between. The CDR3 loop is CASSQDYRNYGYTF. Here the CDR3 DNA reads TGCGCCAGCAGCCAAGATTACAGGAACTATGGCTACACCTTC.

This clone has just one count. The chain links TRBV6-6 to TRBJ2-7; TRBD1 is a possible D gene (6 bases). In germline, CDR1 is MNHNY, CDR2 SVGAGI (reference sequence). V lost 5 bases to trimming and J lost 6 bases, with 23 bases between them. The CDR3 runs 16 residues. The CDR3 is CASSRSGQSSPTEQYV. The CDR3 DNA follows: TGTGCCAGCAGTCGCTCCGGACAGTCATCACCTACCGAGCAGTACGTC.

V and J are TRBV6-1 and TRBJ1-5, with unresolved D. Per the germline V gene, CDR1 is MNHNS and CDR2 is SASEGT. CDR3 size: 15 residues. V lost 2 bases and J 5 bases, leaving 13 bases between the germline ends. This CDR3 reads CASSERGLSHQPQHF. Written as DNA, the CDR3 is TGTGCCAGCAGTGAACGGGGATTGAGTCATCAGCCCCAGCATTTT.

The chain is built from TRBV19 and TRBJ1-6; a possible D gene is TRBD1 (6 bases). Looked up from germline, CDR1 is LNHDA and CDR2 is SQIVND (reference sequence). This CDR3 contains 18 residues. Trimming removed 3 bases from V and 0 bases from J, with 15 bases in between. The CDR3 loop is CASSIKLGGSSYNSPLHF. CDR3 DNA: TGTGCCAGTAGTATCAAATTAGGGGGGAGCTCCTATAATTCACCCCTCCACTTT. Variable domain in full (rest from reference TRBV19 and TRBJ1-6): DGGITQSPKYLFRKEGQNVTLSCEQNLNHDAMYWYRQDPGQGLRLIYYSQIVNDFQKGDIAEGYSVSREKKESFPLTVTSAQKNPTAFYLCASSIKLGGSSYNSPLHFGNGTRLTVT.

J is TRBJ2-6 and V is TRBV6-5, with D possibly being TRBD2 (6 bases). Germline assignment: CDR1 MNHEY and CDR2 SVGAGI. This CDR3 is built from 15 residues. The V end lost 6 bases, the J end lost 3 bases, and 12 bases lay between the germline ends. For the CDR3, the DNA is TGTGCCAGCAGCCCTACCGGGGGTGGGGCCAACGTCCTGACTTTC. Protein sequence: CASSPTGGGANVLTF.